One sample yielded the 10 T cell receptor beta chains listed below, sequenced in a study of cytomegalovirus exposure and HLA in healthy donors. This table comes from immunoSEQ multiplex PCR, and its TCRdb copy is limited to in-frame clones, with some not included. The top ten clones hold over 1% of a sample with roughly 120,000 clones, approximately 94% of them seen once. The sequenced material came from PBMCs. Every receptor here comes from a woman aged 18-29 years in good health and CMV-seronegative.

The chain carries TRBV19 and TRBJ2-7; no clear D. Trimming removed 7 bases from V and 1 base from J, with 11 bases in between. The length of the CDR3 is 13 residues. Per the germline V gene, CDR1 is LNHDA and CDR2 is SQIVND (reference sequence). The DNA for the CDR3 is TGTGCCAGTACAAATGGCCCTTCCTACGAGCAGTACTTC. Translated: CASTNGPSYEQYF.

This clone was seen only a few times. The chain has TRBV2 and TRBJ2-1, with 11 bases aligning to TRBD2. The CDR3 extends over 15 amino acids. Trimming at V came to 3 bases and at J to 6 bases, leaving 4 bases not matched to a gene. Germline V gene lookup returns CDR1 SNHLY and CDR2 FYNNEI. The CDR3 is CASSEQTSGTNEQFF. CDR3 nucleotide sequence: TGTGCCAGCAGTGAGCAGACTAGCGGGACCAATGAGCAGTTCTTC. The full variable domain, rest sourced from reference TRBV2 and TRBJ2-1, is EPEVTQTPSHQVTQMGQEVILRCVPISNHLYFYWYRQILGQKVEFLVSFYNNEISEKSEIFDDQFSVERPDGSNFTLKIRSTKLEDSAMYFCASSEQTSGTNEQFFGPGTRLTVL.

CDR3 sequence: CASSQNMNTEAFF. The CDR3 bases are TGCGCCAGCAGTCAGAACATGAACACTGAAGCTTTCTTT. The chain joins TRBV10-2 to TRBJ1-1; D ambiguous. This CDR3 has 13 residues. Germline assignment: CDR1 WSHSY and CDR2 SAAADI. V dropped 5 bases and J dropped 0 bases, with 7 bases sitting between them.

This clone has only one observation. V gene TRBV7-3 combines with J gene TRBJ2-6; no clear D. Per the germline V gene, CDR1 is SGHTA and CDR2 is FQGTGA. V was trimmed by 8 bases and J by 4 bases, leaving 9 bases between them. The CDR3 contains 13 residues. CDR3 protein: CASQVPGANVLTF. For the CDR3, the DNA is TGTGCCAGCCAGGTACCCGGGGCCAACGTCCTGACTTTC.

The chain joins TRBV2 to TRBJ2-6, with D unclear. This CDR3 is built from 14 residues. Germline V gene lookup returns CDR1 SNHLY and CDR2 FYNNEI. V dropped 7 bases and J dropped 2 bases, with 9 bases sitting between them. The DNA of the CDR3 is TGTGCCAGCATTCGACGGGCTGGGGCCAACGTCCTGACTTTC. Translation: CASIRRAGANVLTF.

The V and J genes are TRBV27 and TRBJ1-1, with D possibly matching TRBD1 (6 bases). The CDR3 has 16 residues. Germline assignment: CDR1 MNHEY and CDR2 SMNVEV (reference sequence). The V and J ends lost 1 base and 2 bases respectively, with 14 bases between them. CDR3 sequence: CASSLLKQGGNTEAFF. CDR3 nucleotide sequence: TGTGCCAGCAGTTTATTGAAACAGGGTGGTAACACTGAAGCTTTCTTT.

V and J are TRBV27 and TRBJ1-2; a weak D match, TRBD1 (6 bases). Trimming shortened V by 5 bases and J by 7 bases, and 14 bases separated the two germline ends. Per the germline V gene, CDR1 is MNHEY and CDR2 is SMNVEV (reference sequence). The CDR3 length is 13 residues. CDR3 DNA sequence: TGTGCCAGCAGTGTCCAGGGGACGGGTGGCTACACCTTC. Residues: CASSVQGTGGYTF.

The chain is built from TRBV6-1 and TRBJ2-7; TRBD1 is a possible D gene (6 bases). The V and J ends lost 4 bases and 2 bases respectively, with 12 bases between them. This CDR3 has 14 amino acids. Germline loops: CDR1 MNHNS, CDR2 SASEGT. CDR3 residues: CASSGYQGPYEQYF. The CDR3, as DNA: TGTGCCAGCAGTGGCTACCAGGGGCCCTACGAGCAGTACTTC.

The chain carries TRBV29-1 and TRBJ2-1, with 8 bases identical to TRBD2. Looked up from germline, CDR1 is SQVTM and CDR2 is ANQGSEA. V gave up 3 bases and J gave up 10 bases; unmatched junction bases: 20. CDR3 size: 17 residues. This chain's CDR3 is CSVEDYAHSGGLREQFF. The CDR3, as DNA: TGCAGCGTTGAGGATTACGCACATTCGGGGGGGCTCCGCGAGCAGTTCTTC.

This chain links TRBV11-2 with TRBJ1-2, with no clear D. The CDR3 has 14 residues. Germline loops: CDR1 SGHAT, CDR2 FQNNGV. V was trimmed by 1 base and J by 8 bases, leaving 14 bases between them. The CDR3 region is CASSLALGSSGYTF. CDR3 nucleotides: TGTGCCAGCAGCTTAGCGCTAGGGAGTTCGGGCTACACCTTC. The variable domain in full, with the rest retrieved from reference TRBV11-2 and TRBJ1-2, is EAGVAQSPRYKIIEKRQSVAFWCNPISGHATLYWYQQILGQGPKLLIQFQNNGVVDDSQLPKDRFSAERLKGVDSTLKIQPAKLEDSAVYLCASSLALGSSGYTFGSGTRLTVV.